These 19 T cell receptor beta chains share one sample of origin, sequenced in a study of blood T cell repertoires in COVID-19. Sequencing was performed with immunoSEQ multiplex PCR; in TCRdb, only in-frame clones are kept and a portion is missing. This table has about 250,000 clones, 85% to 90% appearing once. The sequenced sample consisted of PBMCs or T cells enriched from blood (not recorded which). These receptors all stem from a man aged 35-49 years who had recovered from COVID-19.

The gene calls are TRBV7-8 and TRBJ2-3; D is uncertain. Trimming cost V 1 base and J 0 bases, with 8 bases left between them. The CDR3 length is 15 residues. CDR1 and CDR2 (germline): SGHVS, FQNEAQ. The CDR3 spells CASSLVRTSTDTQYF. CDR3 coding DNA: TGTGCCAGCAGCTTAGTTAGAACTAGCACAGATACGCAGTATTTT.

The V gene is TRBV28, the J gene TRBJ1-6; D unresolved. The V gene lost 5 bases and the J gene lost 7 bases, with 3 bases spanning the gap. The germline gives CDR1 MDHEN, CDR2 SYDVKM. This CDR3 comprises 11 residues. The CDR3 is CASSVNSPLHF. CDR3 DNA: TGTGCCAGCAGTGTAAATTCACCCCTCCACTTT.

J is TRBJ1-1 and V is TRBV19; 8 nucleotides line up with TRBD1. V trimming: 6 bases; J trimming: 6 bases; junction bases outside the gene matches: 12. The CDR3 has 15 residues. The germline gives CDR1 LNHDA, CDR2 SQIVND (reference sequence). CDR3: CASSIQTGGISEAFF. DNA of the CDR3: TGTGCCAGTAGCATTCAAACAGGGGGTATCTCTGAAGCTTTCTTT.

The V and J genes are TRBV10-3 and TRBJ2-7; 7 positions match TRBD1. J lost 3 bases, V lost 6 bases, and 11 bases had no gene match. This CDR3 contains 15 residues. CDR1 and CDR2 from the germline V gene are ENHRY and SYGVKD. The CDR3 nucleotides read TGTGCCATCAGGGCACGACAGGGCGACGACTACGAGCAGTACTTC. It translates to CAIRARQGDDYEQYF.

The chain links TRBV4-1 to TRBJ1-4, with D possibly matching TRBD1 (6 bases). Germline loops: CDR1 MGHRA, CDR2 YSYEKL. The V end was cut by 5 bases, the J end by 3 bases, with 22 bases between. There are 18 residues in the CDR3. DNA for the CDR3: TGCGCCAGCAGCAATTACCCGGGGGGCAGCGTGGCTAATGAAAAACTGTTTTTT. Translating it yields CASSNYPGGSVANEKLFF.

The V and J genes are TRBV19 and TRBJ1-3, with D possibly being TRBD1 (5 bases). The CDR3 extends over 15 amino acids. Per germline, CDR1 LNHDA and CDR2 SQIVND (reference sequence). V lost 3 bases and J lost 5, with 14 bases in between. This chain's CDR3 is CASSMAGMIRNTIYF. The CDR3, as DNA: TGTGCCAGTAGTATGGCAGGGATGATTCGAAACACCATATATTTT.

This rearrangement joins TRBV5-1 to TRBJ1-5; the D gene is possibly TRBD1 (6 bases). This CDR3 is built from 15 residues. V lost 0 bases and J lost 5, with 12 bases in between. The germline gives CDR1 SGHRS, CDR2 YFSETQ. CDR3 sequence (DNA): TGCGCCAGCAGCTTGGCAGGGGAACTCGATCAGCCCCAGCATTTT. This gives the protein CASSLAGELDQPQHF.

The V and J genes are TRBV5-1 and TRBJ2-7, with a possible D match to TRBD2 (6 bases). The CDR3 spans 14 residues. V gave up 0 bases and J gave up 7 bases, with 14 bases separating them. CDR1 is SGHRS, CDR2 YFSETQ, per germline. This CDR3 reads CASSLGLGSGEQYF. In DNA, the CDR3 is TGCGCCAGCAGCTTGGGACTAGGGTCTGGAGAGCAGTACTTC.

The V call is TRBV9, the J call TRBJ1-4, with a possible D match to TRBD1 (6 bases). With 3 bases removed from V and 0 bases from J, the gap between germline ends came to 12 bases. From germline, CDR1 is SGDLS and CDR2 YYNGEE. The CDR3 totals 16 residues. The CDR3 is CASSAGQFATNEKLFF. The DNA of the CDR3 is TGTGCCAGCAGCGCTGGACAGTTTGCAACTAATGAAAAACTGTTTTTT. Variable domain in full (rest from reference TRBV9 and TRBJ1-4): DSGVTQTPKHLITATGQRVTLRCSPRSGDLSVYWYQQSLDQGLQFLIQYYNGEERAKGNILERFSAQQFPDLHSELNLSSLELGDSALYFCASSAGQFATNEKLFFGSGTQLSVL.

This clone was detected once. V usage is TRBV2 and J usage is TRBJ1-5, with D perhaps matching TRBD1 (6 bases). V was clipped by 7 bases and J by 2 bases, with 12 bases between them. CDR1 and CDR2 (germline): SNHLY, FYNNEI. The CDR3 consists of 14 residues. CDR3 coding DNA: TGTGCCAGCACTGGTCCAGGGGGCAATCAGCCCCAGCATTTT. Its translation is CASTGPGGNQPQHF.

This clone showed up just once. The rearrangement uses TRBV7-2 and TRBJ2-2, with TRBD2 matching 7 bases. From germline, CDR1 is SGHTA and CDR2 FQGNSA. The CDR3 is 15 residues long. J was trimmed by 5 bases and V by 1 base; bases with no gene match: 4. The CDR3, as DNA: TGTGCCAGCAGCTTAGTGGGGGGAGGGACCGGGGAGCTGTTTTTT. This translates into CASSLVGGGTGELFF. The variable domain in full, with the rest retrieved from reference TRBV7-2 and TRBJ2-2, is GAGVSQSPSNKVTEKGKDVELRCDPISGHTALYWYRQSLGQGLEFLIYFQGNSAPDKSGLPSDRFSAERTGGSVSTLTIQRTQQEDSAVYLCASSLVGGGTGELFFGEGSRLTVL.

The chain links TRBV2 to TRBJ1-6; D unresolved. In germline, CDR1 is SNHLY, CDR2 FYNNEI. The CDR3 extends over 16 amino acids. Deletions cut 4 bases from V and 7 bases from J, with 17 bases between. The CDR3, as DNA: TGTGCCAGCAGTGCGGAAGGGATTTCGGGGAATTCACCCCTCCACTTT. Its translation: CASSAEGISGNSPLHF. The full variable domain, with the rest looked up from reference TRBV2 and TRBJ1-6, is EPEVTQTPSHQVTQMGQEVILRCVPISNHLYFYWYRQILGQKVEFLVSFYNNEISEKSEIFDDQFSVERPDGSNFTLKIRSTKLEDSAMYFCASSAEGISGNSPLHFGNGTRLTVT.

The chain employs TRBV7-9 and TRBJ1-4; D call uncertain. V lost 3 bases and J 8 bases, leaving 4 bases between the germline ends. The germline V gene encodes CDR1 SEHNR and CDR2 FQNEAQ (reference sequence). There are 11 residues in the CDR3. Here the CDR3 reads CASSFEEKLFF. CDR3 coding DNA: TGTGCCAGCAGCTTCGAGGAAAAACTGTTTTTT.

This chain uses TRBV7-2 with TRBJ2-1, with a weak D call TRBD2 (6 bases). V was pared by 5 bases and J by 4 bases, with 12 bases between. This CDR3 contains 14 residues. CDR1 is SGHTA, CDR2 FQGNSA, per germline. The CDR3 bases are TGTGCCAGCAGCCCCGGGGACTTTTACAATGAGCAGTTCTTC. As protein: CASSPGDFYNEQFF.

This chain links TRBV21-1 with TRBJ1-1; the table's TRBD1 call for D was not verified on the DNA. TRBV21-1 is a recognized pseudogene. The CDR3 runs to 13 residues. The CDR3 nucleotides are TGTGCCAGCACCGCGAGACATAAGGCTGAAGCTTTCTTT. Its protein product is CASTARHKAEAFF.

This clone was detected only once. This chain connects TRBV7-2 to TRBJ2-1, with TRBD2 matching 14 bases. The junction had 5 bases not matched to a gene; V was cut back by 5 bases and J by 8 bases. The CDR3 has 15 amino acids. The germline V gene encodes CDR1 SGHTA and CDR2 FQGNSA. CDR3 amino acids: CASSPGTSGSDEQFF. The CDR3 DNA reads TGTGCCAGCAGCCCCGGGACTAGCGGGAGCGATGAGCAGTTCTTC.

This chain uses TRBV5-1 with TRBJ1-1; possibly TRBD1 for D (6 bases). The CDR3 extends over 14 amino acids. Between the trimmed V and J ends, which lost 0 bases and 5 bases, there was a span of 11 bases. The germline V gene has CDR1 SGHRS and CDR2 YFSETQ. In nucleotides, the CDR3 is TGCGCCAGCAGCTTGGACGGGGGGGCGACTGAAGCTTTCTTT. Translation gives CASSLDGGATEAFF.

V is TRBV5-1 and J is TRBJ2-3; TRBD2 matches at 8 bases. Germline V lookup: CDR1 SGHRS, CDR2 YFSETQ. This CDR3 is built from 16 residues. J lost 3 bases, V lost 0 bases, and 6 bases had no gene match. The CDR3 loop is CASSLEAGGNTDTQYF. CDR3 nucleotide sequence: TGCGCCAGCAGCTTGGAGGCGGGAGGTAATACAGATACGCAGTATTTT.

The chain uses TRBV28 and TRBJ2-7; 9 bases map to TRBD2. With 2 bases clipped from V and 3 bases from J, the junction kept 8 bases outside the gene matches. In germline, CDR1 is MDHEN, CDR2 SYDVKM. The CDR3 has 16 residues. The CDR3 nucleotides read TGTGCCAGCAGTTTACCCCTAGCGGGACCAGTCTACGAGCAGTACTTC. This translates into CASSLPLAGPVYEQYF.